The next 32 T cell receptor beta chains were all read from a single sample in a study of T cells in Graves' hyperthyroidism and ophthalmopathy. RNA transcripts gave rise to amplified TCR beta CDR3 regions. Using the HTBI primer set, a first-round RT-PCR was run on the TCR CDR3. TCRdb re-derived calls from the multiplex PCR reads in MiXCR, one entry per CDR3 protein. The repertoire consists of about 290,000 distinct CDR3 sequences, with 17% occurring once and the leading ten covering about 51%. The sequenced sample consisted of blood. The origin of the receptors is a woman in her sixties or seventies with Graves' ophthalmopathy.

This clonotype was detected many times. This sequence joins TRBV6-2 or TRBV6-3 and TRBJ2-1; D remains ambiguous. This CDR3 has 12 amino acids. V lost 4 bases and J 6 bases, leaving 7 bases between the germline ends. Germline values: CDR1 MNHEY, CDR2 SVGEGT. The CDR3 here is CASSSAVNEQFF. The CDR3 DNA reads TGTGCCAGCAGTTCCGCCGTCAATGAGCAGTTCTTC.

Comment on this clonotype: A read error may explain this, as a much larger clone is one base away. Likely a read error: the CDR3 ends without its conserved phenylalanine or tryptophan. The CDR3 DNA is TGTGCCAGCTCCCGGACTGGGGGACTAGCGGGAGCCTACAATGAGCAGTTCTCC. Protein sequence: CASSRTGGLAGAYNEQFS. The chain has TRBV18 and TRBJ2-1; 14 bases match TRBD2. Germline V lookup: CDR1 KGHSH, CDR2 LQKENI. The CDR3 spans 18 residues. The V and J ends lost 6 bases and 2 bases, in that order; junction bases with no gene match: 9.

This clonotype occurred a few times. The CDR3 nucleotides read TGCAGCGTTGGCAGGTCCACTGAAGCTTTCTTT. It specifies CSVGRSTEAFF. The rearrangement uses TRBV29-1 and TRBJ1-1; D is ambiguous. Germline V lookup: CDR1 SQVTM, CDR2 ANQGSEA. CDR3 size: 11 residues. Trimming stripped 4 bases from V and 4 bases from J, with 7 bases between.

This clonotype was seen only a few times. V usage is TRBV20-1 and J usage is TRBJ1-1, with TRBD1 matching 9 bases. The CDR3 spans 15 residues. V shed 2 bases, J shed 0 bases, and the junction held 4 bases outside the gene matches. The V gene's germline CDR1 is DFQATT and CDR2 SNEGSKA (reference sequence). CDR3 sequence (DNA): TGCAGTGCTAGACGGCGGGACAGGGTGAACACTGAAGCTTTCTTT. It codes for CSARRRDRVNTEAFF.

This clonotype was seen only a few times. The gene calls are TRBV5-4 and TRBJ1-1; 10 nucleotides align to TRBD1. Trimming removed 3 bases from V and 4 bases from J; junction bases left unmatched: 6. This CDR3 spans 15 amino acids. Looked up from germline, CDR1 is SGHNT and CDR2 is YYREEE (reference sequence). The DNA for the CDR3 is TGTGCCAGCAGCTCAGACAGGGGGCTCTCCACTGAAGCTTTCTTT. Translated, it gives CASSSDRGLSTEAFF.

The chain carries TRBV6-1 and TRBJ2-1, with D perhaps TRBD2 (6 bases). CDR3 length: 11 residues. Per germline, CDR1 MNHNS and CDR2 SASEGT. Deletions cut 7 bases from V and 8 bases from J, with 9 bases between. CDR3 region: CASMGGYEQFF. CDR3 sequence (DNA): TGTGCCAGCATGGGGGGATATGAGCAGTTCTTC.

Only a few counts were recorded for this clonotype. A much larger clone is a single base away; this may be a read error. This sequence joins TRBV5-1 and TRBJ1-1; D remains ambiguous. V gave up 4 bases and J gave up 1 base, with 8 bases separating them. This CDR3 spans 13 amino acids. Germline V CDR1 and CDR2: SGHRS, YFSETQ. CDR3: CASSAHQNTEAFF. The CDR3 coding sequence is TGCGCCAGCAGCGCGCACCAGAACACTGAAGCTTTCTTT.

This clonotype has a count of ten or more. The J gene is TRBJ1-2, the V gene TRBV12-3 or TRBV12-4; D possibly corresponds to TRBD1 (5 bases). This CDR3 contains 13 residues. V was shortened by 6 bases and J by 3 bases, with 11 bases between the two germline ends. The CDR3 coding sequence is TGTGCCAGCAGGCCCGGGACGGACTATGGCTACACCTTC. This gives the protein CASRPGTDYGYTF.

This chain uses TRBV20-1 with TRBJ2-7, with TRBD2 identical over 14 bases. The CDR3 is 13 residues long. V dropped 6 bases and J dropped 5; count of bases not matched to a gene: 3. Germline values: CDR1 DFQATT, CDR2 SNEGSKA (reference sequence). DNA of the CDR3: TGCAGTGCCGGACTAGCGGGAGGTAACGAGCAGTACTTC. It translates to CSAGLAGGNEQYF.

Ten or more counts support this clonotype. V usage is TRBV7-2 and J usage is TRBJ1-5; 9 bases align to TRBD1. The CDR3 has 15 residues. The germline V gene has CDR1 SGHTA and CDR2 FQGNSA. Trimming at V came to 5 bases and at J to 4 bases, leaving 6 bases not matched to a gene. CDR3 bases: TGTGCCAGCAGCCGAACAGGGGGCGGAAATCAGCCCCAGCATTTT. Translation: CASSRTGGGNQPQHF.

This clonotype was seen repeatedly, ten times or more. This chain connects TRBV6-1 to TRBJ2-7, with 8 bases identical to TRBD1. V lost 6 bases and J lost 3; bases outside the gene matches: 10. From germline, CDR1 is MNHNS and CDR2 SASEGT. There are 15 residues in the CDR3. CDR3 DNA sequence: TGTGCCAGCAGCCTCATGGGACAGGAACGCTACGAGCAGTACTTC. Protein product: CASSLMGQERYEQYF.

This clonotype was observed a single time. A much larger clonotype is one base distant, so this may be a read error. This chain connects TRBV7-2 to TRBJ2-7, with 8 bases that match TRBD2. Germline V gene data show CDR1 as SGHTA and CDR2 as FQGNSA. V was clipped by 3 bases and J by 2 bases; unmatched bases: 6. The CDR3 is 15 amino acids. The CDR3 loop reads CASSFRGGGPYEQYF. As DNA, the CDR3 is TGTGCCAGCAGCTTTCGGGGGGGGGGGCCCTACGAGCAGTACTTC.

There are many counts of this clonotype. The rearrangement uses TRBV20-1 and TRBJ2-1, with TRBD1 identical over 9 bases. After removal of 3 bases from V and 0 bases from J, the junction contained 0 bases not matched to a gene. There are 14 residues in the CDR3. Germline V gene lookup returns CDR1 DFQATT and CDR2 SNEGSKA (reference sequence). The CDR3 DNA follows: TGCAGTGCTAGGACAGGGGGCTCCTACAATGAGCAGTTCTTC. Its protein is CSARTGGSYNEQFF.

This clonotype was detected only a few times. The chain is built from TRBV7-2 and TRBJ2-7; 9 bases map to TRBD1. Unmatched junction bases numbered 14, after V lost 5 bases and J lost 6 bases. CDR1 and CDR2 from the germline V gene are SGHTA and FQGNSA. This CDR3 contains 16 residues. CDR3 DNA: TGTGCCAGCAGCAAATACACAGGGGGCTATTCCAGCGAGCAGTACTTC. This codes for CASSKYTGGYSSEQYF.

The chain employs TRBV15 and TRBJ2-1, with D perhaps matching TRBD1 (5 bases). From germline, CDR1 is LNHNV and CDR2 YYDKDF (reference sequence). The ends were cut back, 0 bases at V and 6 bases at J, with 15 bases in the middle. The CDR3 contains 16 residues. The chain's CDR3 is CATSRERPDRLNEQFF. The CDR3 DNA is TGTGCCACCAGCAGAGAGCGTCCAGACAGACTCAATGAGCAGTTCTTC.

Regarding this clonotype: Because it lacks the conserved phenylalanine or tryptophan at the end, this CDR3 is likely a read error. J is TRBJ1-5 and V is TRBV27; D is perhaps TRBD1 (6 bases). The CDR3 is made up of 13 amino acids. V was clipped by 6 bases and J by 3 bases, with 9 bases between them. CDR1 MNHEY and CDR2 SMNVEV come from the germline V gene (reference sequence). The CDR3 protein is CASRWGPNQPQHL. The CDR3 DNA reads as TGTGCCAGCAGATGGGGGCCCAATCAGCCCCAGCATCTT.

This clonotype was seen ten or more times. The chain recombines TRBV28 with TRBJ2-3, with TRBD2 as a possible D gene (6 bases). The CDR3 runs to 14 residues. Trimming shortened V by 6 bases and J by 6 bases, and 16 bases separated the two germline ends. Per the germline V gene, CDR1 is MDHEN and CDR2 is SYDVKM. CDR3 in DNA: TGTGCCAGCAGACCTAGCGCCGAGGGGGATACGCAGTATTTT. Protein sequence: CASRPSAEGDTQYF.

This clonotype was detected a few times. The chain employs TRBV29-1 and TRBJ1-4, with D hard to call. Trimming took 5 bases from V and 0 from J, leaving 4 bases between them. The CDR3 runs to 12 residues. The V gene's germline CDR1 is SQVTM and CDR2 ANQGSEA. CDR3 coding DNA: TGCAGCGTTAGGACAACTAATGAAAAACTGTTTTTT. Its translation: CSVRTTNEKLFF. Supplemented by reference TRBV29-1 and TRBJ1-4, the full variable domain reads SAVISQKPSRDICQRGTSLTIQCQVDSQVTMMFWYRQQPGQSLTLIATANQGSEATYESGFVIDKFPISRPNLTFSTLTVSNMSPEDSSIYLCSVRTTNEKLFFGSGTQLSVL.

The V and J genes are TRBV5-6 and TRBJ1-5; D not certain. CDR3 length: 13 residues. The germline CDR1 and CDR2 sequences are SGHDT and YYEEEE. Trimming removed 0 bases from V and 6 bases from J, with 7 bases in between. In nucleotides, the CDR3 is TGTGCCAGCAGCTTGGCTGGGGTTCAGCCCCAGCATTTT. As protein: CASSLAGVQPQHF.

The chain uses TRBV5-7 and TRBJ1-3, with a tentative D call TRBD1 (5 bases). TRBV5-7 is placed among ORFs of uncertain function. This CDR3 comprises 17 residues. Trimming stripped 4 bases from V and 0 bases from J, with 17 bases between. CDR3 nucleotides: TGTGCCAGCAGCCCAGGGTGGGGTGGGAGCTCTGGAAACACCATATATTTT. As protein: CASSPGWGGSSGNTIYF.

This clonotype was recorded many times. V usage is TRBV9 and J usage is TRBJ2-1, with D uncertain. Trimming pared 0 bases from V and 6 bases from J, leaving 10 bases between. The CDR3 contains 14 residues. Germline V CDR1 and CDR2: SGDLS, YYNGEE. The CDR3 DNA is TGTGCCAGCAGCGTAGAGGGTAGCTTCAATGAGCAGTTCTTC. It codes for CASSVEGSFNEQFF. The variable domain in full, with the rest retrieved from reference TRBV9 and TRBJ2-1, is DSGVTQTPKHLITATGQRVTLRCSPRSGDLSVYWYQQSLDQGLQFLIQYYNGEERAKGNILERFSAQQFPDLHSELNLSSLELGDSALYFCASSVEGSFNEQFFGPGTRLTVL.

CDR3 residues: CASSYTGSSPLHF. CDR3 DNA: TGTGCCAGCAGTTACACAGGGAGTTCACCCCTCCACTTT. The chain joins TRBV6-5 to TRBJ1-6; D possibly corresponds to TRBD1 (6 bases). V lost 2 bases to trimming and J lost 9 bases, with 8 bases between them. The germline V gene has CDR1 MNHEY and CDR2 SVGAGI. This CDR3 has 13 amino acids.

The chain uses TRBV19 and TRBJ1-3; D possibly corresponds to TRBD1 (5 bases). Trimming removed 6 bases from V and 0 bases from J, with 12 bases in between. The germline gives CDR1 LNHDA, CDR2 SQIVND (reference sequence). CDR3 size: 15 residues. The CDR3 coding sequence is TGTGCCAGTAGCCCGGGACTGCTCTCTGGAAACACCATATATTTT. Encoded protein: CASSPGLLSGNTIYF.

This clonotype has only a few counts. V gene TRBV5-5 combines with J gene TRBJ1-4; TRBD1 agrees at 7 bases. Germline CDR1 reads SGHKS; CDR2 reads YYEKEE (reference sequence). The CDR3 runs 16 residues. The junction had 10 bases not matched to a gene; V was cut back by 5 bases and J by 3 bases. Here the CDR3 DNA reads TGTGCCAGCAGTATGCACTACGGGACAGCTAATGAAAAACTGTTTTTT. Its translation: CASSMHYGTANEKLFF.

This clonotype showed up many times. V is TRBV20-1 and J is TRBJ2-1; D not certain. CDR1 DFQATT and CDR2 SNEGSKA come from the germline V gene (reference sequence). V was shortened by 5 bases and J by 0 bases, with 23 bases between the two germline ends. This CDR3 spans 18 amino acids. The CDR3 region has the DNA TGCAGTGCTCCGCCAAGTCTTCCCTCCGAGAGCTCCTACAATGAGCAGTTCTTC. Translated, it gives CSAPPSLPSESSYNEQFF.

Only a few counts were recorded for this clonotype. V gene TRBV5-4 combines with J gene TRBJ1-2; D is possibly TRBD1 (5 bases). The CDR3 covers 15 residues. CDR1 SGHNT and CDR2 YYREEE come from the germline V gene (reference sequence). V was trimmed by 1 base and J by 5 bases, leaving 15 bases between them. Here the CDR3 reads CASSLNSRGGYGYTF. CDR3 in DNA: TGTGCCAGCAGCTTGAATTCACGGGGCGGGTATGGCTACACCTTC.

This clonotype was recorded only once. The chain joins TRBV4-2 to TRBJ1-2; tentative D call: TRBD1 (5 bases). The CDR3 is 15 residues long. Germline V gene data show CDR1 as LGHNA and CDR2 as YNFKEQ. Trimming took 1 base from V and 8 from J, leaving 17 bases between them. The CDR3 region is CASSQGFQGDVGYTF. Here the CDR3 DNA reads TGTGCCAGCAGCCAAGGGTTTCAGGGAGATGTAGGCTACACCTTC.

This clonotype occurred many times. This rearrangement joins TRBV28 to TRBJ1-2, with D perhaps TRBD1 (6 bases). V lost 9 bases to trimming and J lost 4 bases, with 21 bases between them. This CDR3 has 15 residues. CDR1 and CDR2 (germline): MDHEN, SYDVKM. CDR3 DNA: TGTGCCAGTCATGCCCCGGTTGGAGGGGGCTATGGCTACACCTTC. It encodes CASHAPVGGGYGYTF.

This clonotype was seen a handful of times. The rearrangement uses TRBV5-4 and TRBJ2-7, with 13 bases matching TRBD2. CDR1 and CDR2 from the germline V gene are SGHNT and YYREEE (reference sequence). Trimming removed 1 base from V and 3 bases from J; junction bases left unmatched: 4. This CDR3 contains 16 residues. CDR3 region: CASSLIGLAGDYEQYF. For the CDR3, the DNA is TGTGCCAGCAGCTTGATCGGACTAGCGGGAGACTACGAGCAGTACTTC.

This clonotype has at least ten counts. The CDR3: CASSIHSGNQETQYF. CDR3 sequence (DNA): TGTGCCAGCAGTATCCATAGCGGAAACCAAGAGACCCAGTACTTC. The J gene is TRBJ2-5, the V gene TRBV28; possibly TRBD2 for D (6 bases). This CDR3 contains 15 residues. The germline V gene encodes CDR1 MDHEN and CDR2 SYDVKM. V was shortened by 5 bases and J by 0 bases, with 13 bases between the two germline ends.

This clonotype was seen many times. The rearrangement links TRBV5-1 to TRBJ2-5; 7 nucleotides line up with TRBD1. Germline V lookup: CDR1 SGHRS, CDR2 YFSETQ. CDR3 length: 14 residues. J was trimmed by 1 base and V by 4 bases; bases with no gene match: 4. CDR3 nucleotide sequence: TGCGCCAGCAGCGCCGGGACAGTCCAAGAGACCCAGTACTTC. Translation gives CASSAGTVQETQYF. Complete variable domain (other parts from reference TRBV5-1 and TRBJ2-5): KAGVTQTPRYLIKTRGQQVTLSCSPISGHRSVSWYQQTPGQGLQFLFEYFSETQRNKGNFPGRFSGRQFSNSRSEMNVSTLELGDSALYLCASSAGTVQETQYFGPGTRLLVL.

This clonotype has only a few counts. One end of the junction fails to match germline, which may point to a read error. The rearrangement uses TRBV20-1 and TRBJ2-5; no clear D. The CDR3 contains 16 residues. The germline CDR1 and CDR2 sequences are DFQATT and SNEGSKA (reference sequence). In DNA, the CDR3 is TGCAGTGCCTCCCGATTGGGGATCTTGTACCAAGGGACCCAGTACTTC. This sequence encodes CSASRLGILYQGTQYF.